This TCR beta chain appears in the sequencing data of a study of control samples from healthy donors and cancer patients. V shed 0 bases and J shed 4 bases, with 6 bases lying between them. This CDR3 contains 14 residues. The germline gives CDR1 LGHDT, CDR2 YNNKEL (reference sequence). Assay: immunoSEQ multiplex PCR; the TCRdb copy retains only in-frame clones and omits some. The table shows about 81,000 clones, with 94% occurring only once. Sequencing was done on a sample of blood. The chain carries TRBV3-1 (or the pseudogene TRBV3-2) and TRBJ1-4; D uncertain. This sequence originates from a woman between 18 and 30 years old in good health. The CDR3 reads CASSQDVLNEKLFF. The CDR3 DNA reads as TGTGCCAGCAGCCAAGACGTTCTTAATGAAAAACTGTTTTTT.